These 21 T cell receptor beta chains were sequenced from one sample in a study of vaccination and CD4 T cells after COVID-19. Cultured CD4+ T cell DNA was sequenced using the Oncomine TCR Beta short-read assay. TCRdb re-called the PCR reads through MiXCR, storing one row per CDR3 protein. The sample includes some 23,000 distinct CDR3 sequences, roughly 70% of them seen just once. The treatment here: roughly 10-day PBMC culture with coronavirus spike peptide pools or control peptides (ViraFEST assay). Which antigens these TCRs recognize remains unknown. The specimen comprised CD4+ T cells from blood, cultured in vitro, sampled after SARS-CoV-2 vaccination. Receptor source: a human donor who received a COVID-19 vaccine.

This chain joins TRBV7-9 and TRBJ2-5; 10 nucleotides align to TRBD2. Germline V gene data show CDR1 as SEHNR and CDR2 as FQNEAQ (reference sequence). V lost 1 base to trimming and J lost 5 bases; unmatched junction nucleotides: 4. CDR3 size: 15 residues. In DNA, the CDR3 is TGTGCCAGCAGCTTAGTGCTAGCGGGGGTGGAGACCCAGTACTTC. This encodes CASSLVLAGVETQYF.

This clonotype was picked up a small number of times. The CDR3 protein is CATSRDLGRGVTYEQYF. CDR3 in DNA: TGTGCCACCAGCAGAGATCTGGGCAGGGGGGTAACCTACGAGCAGTACTTC. The rearrangement links TRBV15 to TRBJ2-7, with D perhaps TRBD1 (7 bases). Per germline, CDR1 LNHNV and CDR2 YYDKDF (reference sequence). Trimming left V 0 bases short and J 2 bases short, with 17 bases between. The CDR3 is 17 residues long.

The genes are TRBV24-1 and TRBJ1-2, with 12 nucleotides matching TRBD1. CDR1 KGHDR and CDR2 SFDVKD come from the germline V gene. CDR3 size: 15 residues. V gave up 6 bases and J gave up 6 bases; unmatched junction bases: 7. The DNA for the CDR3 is TGTGCCACCAGTCAACCGGGACAGGGGGCGAATGGCTACACCTTC. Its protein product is CATSQPGQGANGYTF.

The CDR3 sequence is CATSDFRTGLAFNEQFF. CDR3 nucleotides: TGTGCCACCAGTGATTTCCGGACGGGACTAGCGTTCAATGAGCAGTTCTTC. This chain uses TRBV24-1 with TRBJ2-1; 10 positions agree with TRBD2. The ends lost 1 base at V and 6 bases at J; junction bases unmatched: 8. The CDR3 sequence is 17 residues long. Germline V gives CDR1 KGHDR, CDR2 SFDVKD.

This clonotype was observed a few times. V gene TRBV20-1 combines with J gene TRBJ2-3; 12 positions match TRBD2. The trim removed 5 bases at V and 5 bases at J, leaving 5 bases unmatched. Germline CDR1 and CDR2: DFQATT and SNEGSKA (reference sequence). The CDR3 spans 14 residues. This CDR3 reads CSALAGGPGDTQYF. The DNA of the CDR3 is TGCAGTGCTCTAGCGGGGGGGCCGGGAGATACGCAGTATTTT.

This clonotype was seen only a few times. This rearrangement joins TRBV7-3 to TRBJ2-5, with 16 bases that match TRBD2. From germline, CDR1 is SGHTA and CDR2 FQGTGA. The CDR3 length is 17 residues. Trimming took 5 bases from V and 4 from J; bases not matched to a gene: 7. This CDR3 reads CASSPLGLAGGAETQYF. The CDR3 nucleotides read TGTGCCAGCAGCCCGCTGGGACTAGCGGGGGGGGCAGAGACCCAGTACTTC.

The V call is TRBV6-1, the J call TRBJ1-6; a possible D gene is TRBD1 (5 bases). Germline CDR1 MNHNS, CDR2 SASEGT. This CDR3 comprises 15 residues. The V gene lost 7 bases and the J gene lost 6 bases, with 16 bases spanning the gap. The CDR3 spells CASIDGALGNSPLHF. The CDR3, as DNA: TGTGCCAGCATCGACGGGGCTCTCGGTAATTCACCCCTCCACTTT.

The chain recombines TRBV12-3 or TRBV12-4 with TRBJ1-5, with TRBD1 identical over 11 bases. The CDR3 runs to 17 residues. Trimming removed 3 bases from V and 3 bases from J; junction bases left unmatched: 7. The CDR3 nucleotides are TGTGCCAGCAGTTTCATCGGGACAGGGGGTTTCAATCAGCCCCAGCATTTT. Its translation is CASSFIGTGGFNQPQHF.

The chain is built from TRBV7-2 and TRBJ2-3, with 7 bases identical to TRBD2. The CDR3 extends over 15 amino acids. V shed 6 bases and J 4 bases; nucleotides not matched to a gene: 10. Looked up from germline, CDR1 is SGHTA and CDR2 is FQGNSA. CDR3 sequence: CASRSTAGLADTQYF. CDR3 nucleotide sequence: TGTGCCAGCAGATCAACTGCCGGACTAGCAGATACGCAGTATTTT.

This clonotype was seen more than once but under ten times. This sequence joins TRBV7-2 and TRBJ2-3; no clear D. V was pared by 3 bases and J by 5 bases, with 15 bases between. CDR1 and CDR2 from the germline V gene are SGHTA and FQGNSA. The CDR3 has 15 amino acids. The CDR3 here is CASSFSRHFRDTQYF. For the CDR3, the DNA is TGTGCCAGCAGCTTTAGTCGACATTTCCGAGATACGCAGTATTTT.

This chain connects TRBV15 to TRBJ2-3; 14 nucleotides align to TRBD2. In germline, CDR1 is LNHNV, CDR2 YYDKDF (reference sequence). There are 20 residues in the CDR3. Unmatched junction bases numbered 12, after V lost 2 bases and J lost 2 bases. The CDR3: CATSRPGTSGGPPLTDTQYF. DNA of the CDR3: TGTGCCACCAGCAGACCCGGGACTAGCGGGGGCCCGCCTCTCACAGATACGCAGTATTTT. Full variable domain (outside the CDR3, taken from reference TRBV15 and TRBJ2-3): DAMVIQNPRYQVTQFGKPVTLSCSQTLNHNVMYWYQQKSSQAPKLLFHYYDKDFNNEADTPDNFQSRRPNTSFCFLDIRSPGLGDTAMYLCATSRPGTSGGPPLTDTQYFGPGTRLTVL.

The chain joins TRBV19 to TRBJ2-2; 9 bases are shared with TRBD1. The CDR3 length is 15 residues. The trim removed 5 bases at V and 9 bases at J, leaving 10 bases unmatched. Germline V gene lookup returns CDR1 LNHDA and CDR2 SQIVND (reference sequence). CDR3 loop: CASSSRDREPRELFF. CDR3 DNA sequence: TGTGCCAGTAGTTCCCGGGACAGGGAACCCCGGGAGCTGTTTTTT.

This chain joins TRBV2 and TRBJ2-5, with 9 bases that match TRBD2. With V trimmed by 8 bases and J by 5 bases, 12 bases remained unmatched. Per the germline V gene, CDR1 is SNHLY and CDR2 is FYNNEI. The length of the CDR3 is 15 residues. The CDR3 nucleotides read TGTGCCAGCTCGCGGGGGGGCCTATTTGGGGAGACCCAGTACTTC. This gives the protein CASSRGGLFGETQYF.

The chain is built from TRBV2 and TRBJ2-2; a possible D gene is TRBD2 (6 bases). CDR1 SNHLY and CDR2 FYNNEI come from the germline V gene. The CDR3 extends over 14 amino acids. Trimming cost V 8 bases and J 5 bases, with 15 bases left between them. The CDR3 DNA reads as TGTGCCAGCGGCACAACCCGGGGGACCGGGGAGCTGTTTTTT. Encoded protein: CASGTTRGTGELFF.

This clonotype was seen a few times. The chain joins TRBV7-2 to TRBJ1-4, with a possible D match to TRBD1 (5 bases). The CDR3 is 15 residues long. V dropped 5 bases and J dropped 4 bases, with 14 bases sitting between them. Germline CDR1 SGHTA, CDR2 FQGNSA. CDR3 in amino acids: CASSRQGGDNEKLFF. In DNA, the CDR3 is TGTGCCAGCAGCAGGCAGGGAGGGGATAATGAAAAACTGTTTTTT.

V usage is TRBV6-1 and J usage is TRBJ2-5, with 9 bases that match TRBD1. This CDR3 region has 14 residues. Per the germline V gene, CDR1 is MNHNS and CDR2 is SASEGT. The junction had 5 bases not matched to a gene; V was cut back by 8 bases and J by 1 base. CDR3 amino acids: CASVPTGGQETQYF. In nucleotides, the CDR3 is TGTGCCAGCGTTCCGACAGGGGGCCAAGAGACCCAGTACTTC.

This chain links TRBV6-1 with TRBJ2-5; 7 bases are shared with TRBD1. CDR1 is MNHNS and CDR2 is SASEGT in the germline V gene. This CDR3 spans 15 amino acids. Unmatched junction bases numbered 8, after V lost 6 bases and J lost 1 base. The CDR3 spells CASSRDRLFQETQYF. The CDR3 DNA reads TGTGCCAGCAGCCGGGACAGACTCTTCCAAGAGACCCAGTACTTC.

The CDR3: CASSKWCPPGRRVAQPQHF. As DNA, the CDR3 is TGTGCCAGCAGCAAATGGTGTCCCCCAGGACGCCGAGTAGCTCAGCCCCAGCATTTT. V usage is TRBV21-1 and J usage is TRBJ1-5; TRBD1 is taken as the D call from the table, unchecked against the DNA. TRBV21-1 corresponds to a pseudogene. The CDR3 sequence is 19 residues long.

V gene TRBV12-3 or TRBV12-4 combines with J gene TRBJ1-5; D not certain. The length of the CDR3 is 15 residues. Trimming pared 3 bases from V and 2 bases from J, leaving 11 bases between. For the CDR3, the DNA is TGTGCCAGCAGTTTTTTGGGCAGTGGCAATCAGCCCCAGCATTTT. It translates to CASSFLGSGNQPQHF.

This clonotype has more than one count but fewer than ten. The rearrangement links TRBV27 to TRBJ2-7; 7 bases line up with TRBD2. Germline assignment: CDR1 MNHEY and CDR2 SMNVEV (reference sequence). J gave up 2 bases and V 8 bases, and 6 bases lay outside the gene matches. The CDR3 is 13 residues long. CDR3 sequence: CASVGTTPYEQYF. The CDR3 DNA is TGTGCCAGCGTTGGGACTACACCCTACGAGCAGTACTTC.

The CDR3 bases are TGTGCCAGCAGCCCAAGGATGGACAGTGATCAGCCCCAGCATTTT. Its protein product is CASSPRMDSDQPQHF. V and J are TRBV6-1 and TRBJ1-5; D is perhaps TRBD1 (6 bases). V lost 6 bases and J lost 5, with 17 bases in between. The CDR3 is 15 amino acids. Germline lookup yields CDR1 MNHNS and CDR2 SASEGT.